One sample yielded the 30 T cell receptor beta chains listed below, sequenced in a study of cytomegalovirus exposure and HLA in healthy donors. The PCR made use of 60 Vbeta and 13 Jbeta primers. Libraries were prepared by immunoSEQ multiplex PCR; TCRdb keeps only in-frame clonotypes and omits some of them. The sample has 65,000 to 85,000 clones, around 9.1% seen once. Source material: PBMCs. All receptors come from a man between 60 and 70 years old in good health and CMV-seropositive.

The rearrangement links TRBV20-1 to TRBJ1-2, with 8 bases lining up with TRBD1. Germline CDR1 is DFQATT and CDR2 is SNEGSKA (reference sequence). V gave up 5 bases and J gave up 8 bases; unmatched junction bases: 4. CDR3 size: 11 residues. CDR3 sequence: CSAGDRTGYTF. Written as DNA, the CDR3 is TGCAGTGCTGGGGACAGGACGGGCTACACCTTC.

This clone was detected a few times. The V and J genes are TRBV5-1 and TRBJ2-3, with TRBD2 matching over 11 bases. Germline V gene data show CDR1 as SGHRS and CDR2 as YFSETQ. The CDR3 sequence is 18 residues long. V trimming: 4 bases; J trimming: 3 bases; junction bases outside the gene matches: 13. The CDR3 sequence is CASSLLAGEPQGTDTQYF. CDR3 nucleotides: TGCGCCAGCAGCCTACTAGCGGGAGAACCCCAAGGTACAGATACGCAGTATTTT.

This clone was seen a handful of times. The gene calls are TRBV5-5 and TRBJ2-5; 7 nucleotides align to TRBD1. This CDR3 contains 15 residues. Trimming cost V 2 bases and J 2 bases; bases outside gene matches: 6. Germline V gene data show CDR1 as SGHKS and CDR2 as YYEKEE (reference sequence). The CDR3 loop reads CASSFGTALQETQYF. In DNA, the CDR3 is TGTGCCAGCAGCTTCGGGACAGCCTTGCAAGAGACCCAGTACTTC.

The rearrangement uses TRBV7-3 and TRBJ2-1, with TRBD2 matching 10 bases. Per germline, CDR1 SGHTA and CDR2 FQGTGA. The V gene end was trimmed by 4 bases and the J gene end by 7 bases; junction bases not matched to a gene: 7. The CDR3 runs 15 residues. DNA for the CDR3: TGTGCCAGCAGCTCAGCGGGAGGGCCTTTGAATGAGCAGTTCTTC. Its protein product is CASSSAGGPLNEQFF.

This clone was seen a handful of times. The chain is built from TRBV7-9 and TRBJ2-5; tentative D call: TRBD2 (7 bases). The V end lost 5 bases, the J end lost 1 base, and 17 bases lay between the germline ends. The CDR3 is 16 residues long. Germline V gives CDR1 SEHNR, CDR2 FQNEAQ (reference sequence). CDR3 protein: CASSPVEGGLQETQYF. CDR3 DNA: TGTGCCAGCAGCCCTGTAGAGGGGGGGCTCCAAGAGACCCAGTACTTC.

This clone was counted only a few times. As DNA, the CDR3 is TGCGCCAGCAGCTTCGACGGACAGGGTCGAACCGGGGAGCTGTTTTTT. Translating it yields CASSFDGQGRTGELFF. This rearrangement joins TRBV5-1 to TRBJ2-2, with TRBD1 identical over 8 bases. This CDR3 comprises 16 residues. Unmatched junction bases numbered 8, after V lost 2 bases and J lost 5 bases. Germline assignment: CDR1 SGHRS and CDR2 YFSETQ.

The CDR3 loop reads CASSLAGGQSTDTQYF. CDR3 coding DNA: TGCGCCAGCAGCTTGGCTGGGGGACAGAGCACAGATACGCAGTATTTT. The chain uses TRBV5-1 and TRBJ2-3; 7 bases align to TRBD1. V trimming: 0 bases; J trimming: 0 bases; junction bases outside the gene matches: 4. CDR3 length: 16 residues. CDR1 and CDR2 (germline): SGHRS, YFSETQ.

This chain links TRBV18 with TRBJ2-5, with TRBD2 as a possible D gene (5 bases). The CDR3 is made up of 16 amino acids. The germline V and J ends were trimmed by 1 base and 2 bases, with 14 bases remaining between them. CDR1 and CDR2 (germline): KGHSH, LQKENI. CDR3 bases: TGTGCCAGCTCACCACGGTCAAGCGGTAGTCAAGAGACCCAGTACTTC. It yields the protein CASSPRSSGSQETQYF.

This clone has only a few counts. The J gene is TRBJ2-5, the V gene TRBV18; D remains ambiguous. With 4 bases removed from V and 3 bases from J, the gap between germline ends came to 9 bases. In germline, CDR1 is KGHSH, CDR2 LQKENI. The CDR3 spans 13 residues. The CDR3 protein is CASSLLAEETQYF. Written as DNA, the CDR3 is TGTGCCAGCTCACTGCTGGCAGAAGAGACCCAGTACTTC.

The rearrangement links TRBV4-1 to TRBJ2-5, with D perhaps TRBD2 (7 bases). In germline, CDR1 is MGHRA, CDR2 YSYEKL. This CDR3 has 16 residues. Trimming removed 4 bases at V and 0 bases at J, with 15 bases between. The DNA for the CDR3 is TGCGCCAGCAGCCCCGAGGGGAGGGGGTACCAAGAGACCCAGTACTTC. Its translation: CASSPEGRGYQETQYF.

This clone was counted only a few times. This rearrangement joins TRBV29-1 to TRBJ2-5; 11 bases align to TRBD1. This CDR3 region has 14 residues. V shed 3 bases, J shed 5 bases, and the junction held 5 bases outside the gene matches. Germline V lookup: CDR1 SQVTM, CDR2 ANQGSEA. CDR3 amino acids: CSVDYGQGAETQYF. CDR3 DNA sequence: TGCAGCGTTGATTACGGACAGGGGGCTGAGACCCAGTACTTC.

There are many counts of this clone. The chain couples TRBV6-6 to TRBJ1-2; 7 bases are shared with TRBD1. The trim removed 6 bases at V and 3 bases at J, leaving 10 bases unmatched. This CDR3 contains 15 residues. Germline V gene data show CDR1 as MNHNY and CDR2 as SVGAGI (reference sequence). CDR3 sequence reads: CASRQTPTGDYGYTF. The CDR3 coding sequence is TGTGCCAGCAGACAAACCCCTACAGGGGACTATGGCTACACCTTC.

This chain uses TRBV6-1 with TRBJ1-1, with 7 nucleotides matching TRBD1. Trimming took 6 bases from V and 8 from J; bases not matched to a gene: 6. The CDR3 consists of 12 residues. Germline loops: CDR1 MNHNS, CDR2 SASEGT. CDR3 sequence: CASRAGGSEAFF. Written as DNA, the CDR3 is TGTGCCAGCAGGGCAGGGGGATCCGAAGCTTTCTTT.

The genes are TRBV27 and TRBJ1-1; 12 bases agree with TRBD1. CDR3 length equals 15 residues. The germline gives CDR1 MNHEY, CDR2 SMNVEV (reference sequence). V lost 6 bases and J lost 6; bases outside the gene matches: 8. The CDR3: CASRSAGTGGPEAFF. In nucleotides, the CDR3 is TGTGCCAGCAGATCGGCCGGGACAGGGGGCCCTGAAGCTTTCTTT.

The V and J genes are TRBV6-5 and TRBJ2-7; weak D call: TRBD1 (6 bases). Trimming pared 6 bases from V and 4 bases from J, leaving 16 bases between. The germline V gene has CDR1 MNHEY and CDR2 SVGAGI. This CDR3 is built from 14 residues. This chain's CDR3 is CASSPTLRGYEQYV. The CDR3 DNA reads TGTGCCAGCAGCCCCACTTTGAGGGGGTACGAGCAGTACGTC.

This sequence joins TRBV9 and TRBJ2-5; TRBD2 might be the D (5 bases). With 4 bases removed from V and 4 bases from J, the gap between germline ends came to 8 bases. This CDR3 spans 12 amino acids. Germline CDR1 reads SGDLS; CDR2 reads YYNGEE. CDR3 loop: CASSSEGETQYF. The DNA of the CDR3 is TGTGCCAGCAGCTCCGAGGGAGAGACCCAGTACTTC.

This clone was seen only a few times. The chain uses TRBV10-3 and TRBJ2-7, with 7 bases matching TRBD1. Germline CDR1 is ENHRY and CDR2 is SYGVKD. This CDR3 contains 16 residues. The V and J ends lost 3 bases and 7 bases, in that order; junction bases with no gene match: 15. This chain's CDR3 is CAISEGDSYSLGEQYV. DNA for the CDR3: TGTGCCATCAGTGAAGGGGACAGCTACTCTCTCGGAGAGCAGTACGTC.

This clone was seen a few times. V usage is TRBV4-1 and J usage is TRBJ2-7; possible D gene TRBD1, 6 bases. Per germline, CDR1 MGHRA and CDR2 YSYEKL. This CDR3 is built from 13 residues. Trimming cost V 0 bases and J 9 bases, with 12 bases left between them. CDR3 loop: CASSQEPDRRQYF. Here the CDR3 DNA reads TGCGCCAGCAGCCAAGAACCCGACAGGCGGCAGTACTTC.

This clone was recorded a few times. The chain recombines TRBV7-6 with TRBJ1-1, with D perhaps TRBD1 (5 bases). Germline CDR1 reads SGHVS; CDR2 reads FNYEAQ. The V gene lost 0 bases and the J gene lost 10 bases, with 15 bases spanning the gap. The CDR3 extends over 14 amino acids. CDR3 in DNA: TGTGCCAGCAGCTTAGCGGTGGGGGGACGCGGAGCTTTCTTT. Amino acid sequence: CASSLAVGGRGAFF. Combining the CDR3 with reference TRBV7-6 and TRBJ1-1 gives the whole variable domain GAGVSQSPRYKVTKRGQDVALRCDPISGHVSLYWYRQALGQGPEFLTYFNYEAQQDKSGLPNDRFSAERPEGSISTLTIQRTEQRDSAMYRCASSLAVGGRGAFFGQGTRLTVV.

V and J are TRBV6-4 and TRBJ2-3; maybe TRBD2 (6 bases). Germline V lookup: CDR1 MRHNA, CDR2 SNTAGT. V was trimmed by 0 bases and J by 1 base, leaving 8 bases between them. CDR3 length: 15 residues. CDR3 in amino acids: CASSDSGEGTDTQYF. The CDR3 region has the DNA TGTGCCAGCAGTGACTCAGGGGAGGGCACAGATACGCAGTATTTT.

This clone was seen only a few times. The CDR3 bases are TGTGCCAGCAGCAAACAGGGCCCGGATGGCTACACCTTC. Its protein is CASSKQGPDGYTF. The chain has TRBV6-6 and TRBJ1-2, with a weak D call TRBD1 (6 bases). The CDR3 totals 13 residues. Germline-derived CDR1 and CDR2 are MNHNY and SVGAGI (reference sequence). The V end was cut by 6 bases, the J end by 6 bases, with 14 bases between.

This clone showed up just a few times. The chain has TRBV5-1 and TRBJ1-4, with 8 bases identical to TRBD1. Germline CDR1 SGHRS, CDR2 YFSETQ. CDR3 length equals 16 residues. With V trimmed by 0 bases and J by 6 bases, 7 bases remained unmatched. The CDR3 nucleotides are TGCGCCAGCAGCTTGGCTACAGGGGGGGTTGATGAAAAACTGTTTTTT. Residues: CASSLATGGVDEKLFF.

This chain joins TRBV4-1 and TRBJ1-2; D unclear. Deletions cut 1 base from V and 2 bases from J, with 11 bases between. Germline CDR1 reads MGHRA; CDR2 reads YSYEKL. CDR3 size: 15 residues. The CDR3 DNA sequence: TGCGCCAGCAGCCAAGGGGCAGAATTCAACTATGGCTACACCTTC. Its protein is CASSQGAEFNYGYTF.

This clone was counted a few times. Lacking the conserved final phenylalanine or tryptophan, this CDR3 likely reflects a read error. V gene TRBV4-1 combines with J gene TRBJ1-2; TRBD1 is a possible D gene (5 bases). The CDR3 extends over 16 amino acids. Germline V gene data show CDR1 as MGHRA and CDR2 as YSYEKL. The CDR3 nucleotides read TGCGCAAGCAGCTCAAGTTGGGCAGGGCTAGGCTATGGCTACACCGTC. It specifies CASSSSWAGLGYGYTV.

This chain joins TRBV30 and TRBJ2-2, with D possibly matching TRBD2 (5 bases). V lost 2 bases to trimming and J lost 7 bases, with 17 bases between them. The CDR3 is 15 residues long. The V gene's germline CDR1 is GTSNPN and CDR2 SVGIG (reference sequence). The CDR3 coding sequence is TGTGCCTGGAGTCTTGGACTGCAACATGGCGGGGAGCTGTTTTTT. Translated, it gives CAWSLGLQHGGELFF.

This clone was observed a handful of times. The chain joins TRBV2 to TRBJ1-5; 9 bases align to TRBD1. The junction had 3 bases not matched to a gene; V was cut back by 6 bases and J by 6 bases. CDR3 length: 13 residues. Per germline, CDR1 SNHLY and CDR2 FYNNEI. CDR3 DNA: TGTGCCAGCAGATTGACAGGGGGTCAGCCCCAGCATTTT. Amino acid sequence: CASRLTGGQPQHF.

This clone was seen a handful of times. This chain uses TRBV19 with TRBJ2-5; unclear D gene. The V end was cut by 10 bases, the J end by 5 bases, with 11 bases between. This CDR3 spans 11 amino acids. Per the germline V gene, CDR1 is LNHDA and CDR2 is SQIVND (reference sequence). This chain's CDR3 is CAILSAETQYF. The CDR3 DNA reads as TGTGCCATTCTAAGTGCGGAGACCCAGTACTTC.

In this sample, this clone turned up a few times. The rearrangement joins TRBV4-1 to TRBJ2-7; D is undetermined. Germline CDR1 and CDR2: MGHRA and YSYEKL. The CDR3 is 13 residues long. Trimming took off 0 bases at V and 7 bases at J, with 10 bases between the two ends. The CDR3: CASSQDNQAEQYF. CDR3 DNA: TGCGCCAGCAGCCAAGATAACCAAGCGGAGCAGTACTTC.

This chain uses TRBV7-9 with TRBJ2-4; 13 bases align to TRBD2. V lost 5 bases to trimming and J lost 0 bases; unmatched junction nucleotides: 4. The CDR3 consists of 17 residues. The germline V gene encodes CDR1 SEHNR and CDR2 FQNEAQ (reference sequence). The CDR3 DNA is TGTGCCAGCAGCCCAGGACTAGCGGGGGTAGCCAAAAACATTCAGTACTTC. The encoded protein is CASSPGLAGVAKNIQYF.

This clone was observed a handful of times. This chain links TRBV30 with TRBJ1-2; D not certain. Germline lookup yields CDR1 GTSNPN and CDR2 SVGIG (reference sequence). CDR3 length: 15 amino acids. Trimming removed 3 bases from V and 1 base from J, with 15 bases in between. The CDR3 DNA reads TGTGCCTGGAGAACCCCGGGGAGCTTTAACTATGGCTACACCTTC. This translates into CAWRTPGSFNYGYTF.